This TCR beta chain derives from a study of monozygotic twins with inflammatory bowel disease. Regarding the study as a whole: Lower TCRbeta diversity (inverse Simpson) was seen in IBD patients than in healthy co-twins.

The team made cDNA by running eight separate reactions for each sample. UMIs incorporating a 6-nucleotide sample barcode were appended by means of template switching. TCRdb reworked the 5' RACE reads into one entry per CDR3 protein, no DNA. The sample holds about 450,000 distinct CDR3 sequences. The CDR3 has 15 residues. CDR1 and CDR2 (germline): GTSNPN, SVGIG (reference sequence). In regard to this clonotype: Its antigen is unknown.

The sequence derives from a human donor with ulcerative colitis or Crohn's disease, or a healthy co-twin of an affected twin (not recorded which). The sample comprised blood. The chain recombines TRBV30 with TRBJ2-2; the TCRdb D gene call, TRBD1, has no DNA to confirm it. CDR3 loop: CAWRTPSSNTGELFF.